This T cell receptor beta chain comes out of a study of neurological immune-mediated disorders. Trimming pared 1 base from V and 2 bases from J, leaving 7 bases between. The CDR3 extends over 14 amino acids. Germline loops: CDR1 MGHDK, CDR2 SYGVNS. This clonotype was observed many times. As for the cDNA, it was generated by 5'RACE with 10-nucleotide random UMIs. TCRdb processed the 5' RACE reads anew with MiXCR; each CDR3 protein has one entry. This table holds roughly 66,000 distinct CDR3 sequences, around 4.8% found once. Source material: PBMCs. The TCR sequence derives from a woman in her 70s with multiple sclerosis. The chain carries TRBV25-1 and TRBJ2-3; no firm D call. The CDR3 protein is CASSEFEATDTQYF. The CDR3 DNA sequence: TGTGCCAGCAGTGAATTTGAGGCCACAGATACGCAGTATTTT.